The 22 T cell receptor beta chains reported below all come from one sample, sequenced in a study of human T cells and chemical hapten exposure. One entry per CDR3 protein results from TCRdb running MiXCR on the RACE reads. The sample holds about 73,000 distinct CDR3 sequences; roughly 8.5% are singletons and the top ten take 3% to 4.5%. This sample's time point: patch test 2, 6 weeks after DPC sensitization. Treatment of the sample: therapeutic diphenylcyclopropenone sensitization with weekly scalp DPC. The sample consisted of whole blood, taken in connection with sensitization to the hapten diphenylcyclopropenone (DPC). The receptors originated from a woman aged 50 to 60 with alopecia areata. Some clones in this sample may be carry-over from other donors' samples.

This clonotype has ten or more counts. The J gene is TRBJ1-1, the V gene TRBV5-1; D remains unclear. Germline assignment: CDR1 SGHRS and CDR2 YFSETQ. The CDR3 covers 13 residues. V was shortened by 0 bases and J by 4 bases, with 7 bases between the two germline ends. The CDR3 bases are TGCGCCAGCAGCTTGGCCCAGACCACTGAAGCTTTCTTT. Amino acid sequence: CASSLAQTTEAFF.

The chain uses TRBV28 and TRBJ2-1; D possibly corresponds to TRBD2 (7 bases). CDR1 is MDHEN, CDR2 SYDVKM, per germline. The CDR3 consists of 16 residues. V lost 6 bases and J lost 4, with 19 bases in between. CDR3 DNA: TGTGCCAGCAGGCCAAGGGGGGGGGGCGAGTACAATGAGCAGTTCTTC. Translation: CASRPRGGGEYNEQFF.

The sample holds a few counts of this clonotype. V usage is TRBV5-4 and J usage is TRBJ2-2; D unclear. Between the trimmed V and J ends, which lost 0 bases and 1 base, there was a span of 7 bases. The CDR3 has 15 amino acids. The germline CDR1 and CDR2 sequences are SGHNT and YYREEE (reference sequence). CDR3: CASSLDHGNTGELFF. The CDR3 nucleotides read TGTGCCAGCAGCTTGGATCACGGGAACACCGGGGAGCTGTTTTTT.

This clonotype was observed a handful of times. The chain links TRBV28 to TRBJ2-7, with D perhaps being TRBD1 or TRBD2 (5 bases each). V was shortened by 6 bases and J by 3 bases, with 21 bases between the two germline ends. Germline CDR1 MDHEN, CDR2 SYDVKM. The CDR3 extends over 16 amino acids. The CDR3 DNA reads as TGTGCCAGCAGGTCTACCGGGACCCACCCCTACTACGAGCAGTACTTC. Translated, it gives CASRSTGTHPYYEQYF.

The V call is TRBV4-2, the J call TRBJ2-3, with unresolved D. Germline CDR1 is LGHNA and CDR2 is YNFKEQ. The CDR3 length is 14 residues. V was pared by 1 base and J by 5 bases, with 10 bases between. Here the CDR3 DNA reads TGTGCCAGCAGCCAAGTTGACGCGGAAGATACGCAGTATTTT. The encoded protein is CASSQVDAEDTQYF.

This chain links TRBV6-1 with TRBJ2-1, with D possibly TRBD2 on 6 matching bases. The CDR3 has 12 amino acids. Germline-derived CDR1 and CDR2 are MNHNS and SASEGT. V was cut by 8 bases and J by 8 bases, with 13 bases left in between. The CDR3 coding sequence is TGTGCCAGCCGCTCGGGGGTCTATGAGCAGTTCTTC. Translating gives CASRSGVYEQFF.

The chain carries TRBV12-3 or TRBV12-4 and TRBJ2-7, with TRBD2 matching over 8 bases. The V segment lost 6 bases and the J segment 5 bases; nucleotides outside the gene matches: 9. CDR3 length: 14 amino acids. This chain's CDR3 is CASSSGTSTHEQYF. CDR3 sequence (DNA): TGTGCCAGCAGCTCCGGGACTAGTACCCACGAGCAGTACTTC.

The chain uses TRBV3-1 and TRBJ1-1; tentatively, D is TRBD1 (5 bases). Deletions cut 4 bases from V and 0 bases from J, with 9 bases between. Germline V gives CDR1 LGHDT, CDR2 YNNKEL (reference sequence). The CDR3 is 14 residues long. DNA of the CDR3: TGTGCCAGCAGCCGAGGGGAGATGAACACTGAAGCTTTCTTT. Translating gives CASSRGEMNTEAFF.

The table lists this clonotype with a few counts. The CDR3 spells CSAPGDTQYF. As DNA, the CDR3 is TGCAGTGCCCCTGGGGATACGCAGTATTTT. The gene calls are TRBV20-1 and TRBJ2-3; D not resolved. From germline, CDR1 is DFQATT and CDR2 SNEGSKA (reference sequence). The CDR3 consists of 10 residues. V gave up 6 bases and J gave up 6 bases, with 7 bases separating them.

This clonotype has a handful of counts. CDR3 amino acids: CASRRAGTGGYEQYF. The CDR3 DNA sequence: TGTGCCAGCAGGCGGGCGGGGACAGGGGGCTATGAGCAGTACTTC. The chain couples TRBV27 to TRBJ2-7, with TRBD1 matching over 12 bases. Losses at the gene ends were 6 bases for V and 7 bases for J; bases not matched to a gene: 10. The CDR3 covers 15 residues. Germline V gene sequence: CDR1 MNHEY, CDR2 SMNVEV (reference sequence).

There are a few counts of this clonotype. The chain combines TRBV14 with TRBJ1-1; D unresolved. CDR1 is SGHDN and CDR2 is FVKESK in the germline V gene. The CDR3 length is 14 residues. V gave up 0 bases and J gave up 1 base, with 6 bases separating them. For the CDR3, the DNA is TGTGCCAGCAGCCAAGAGGTCAGGAACACTGAAGCTTTCTTT. Protein sequence: CASSQEVRNTEAFF.

This clonotype was seen only once. The chain links TRBV7-6 to TRBJ2-1, with TRBD2 matching 8 bases. The CDR3 consists of 15 residues. Germline V CDR1 and CDR2: SGHVS, FNYEAQ. Trimming removed 4 bases from V and 7 bases from J; junction bases left unmatched: 9. CDR3 amino acids: CASSSRTGGGNEQFF. The CDR3 DNA is TGTGCCAGCAGCTCCAGAACGGGAGGGGGAAATGAGCAGTTCTTC.

This clonotype occurred a few times. This chain uses TRBV10-3 with TRBJ2-1, with 8 nucleotides matching TRBD2. Looked up from germline, CDR1 is ENHRY and CDR2 is SYGVKD. This CDR3 contains 11 residues. The V segment lost 8 bases and the J segment 7 bases; nucleotides outside the gene matches: 1. CDR3 protein: CAIRGGNEQFF. The CDR3 nucleotides read TGTGCCATCCGGGGGGGAAATGAGCAGTTCTTC.

Ten or more counts support this clonotype. This chain uses TRBV5-1 with TRBJ1-5, with D uncertain. The CDR3 contains 15 residues. Germline CDR1 is SGHRS and CDR2 is YFSETQ. V lost 0 bases and J 6 bases, leaving 13 bases between the germline ends. The CDR3 DNA is TGCGCCAGCAGCTTGGACGCCAGTAGAAGTCAGCCCCAGCATTTT. The encoded protein is CASSLDASRSQPQHF.

The V and J genes are TRBV6-5 and TRBJ1-1, with D perhaps matching TRBD1 (6 bases). V shed 2 bases and J shed 0 bases, with 13 bases lying between them. This CDR3 contains 16 residues. Germline-derived CDR1 and CDR2 are MNHEY and SVGAGI. For the CDR3, the DNA is TGTGCCAGCAGTTACGGGGCAGGGGCCTTGAACACTGAAGCTTTCTTT. It translates to CASSYGAGALNTEAFF.

In its sample, this clonotype was seen a few times. The genes are TRBV10-2 and TRBJ1-1, with TRBD1 as a possible D gene (6 bases). V gave up 5 bases and J gave up 4 bases, with 11 bases separating them. From germline, CDR1 is WSHSY and CDR2 SAAADI. The CDR3 has 13 amino acids. CDR3 coding DNA: TGCGCCAGCAGTCAGGGGCTTCGCACTGAAGCTTTCTTT. This sequence encodes CASSQGLRTEAFF.

V is TRBV10-1 and J is TRBJ2-1; D possibly corresponds to TRBD2 (5 bases). The CDR3 runs to 14 residues. The ends were cut back, 8 bases at V and 0 bases at J, with 11 bases in the middle. Germline values: CDR1 WNHNN, CDR2 SYGVQD (reference sequence). DNA for the CDR3: TGCGCCAGCGATAGCGAGAGCTCCTACAATGAGCAGTTCTTC. Encoded protein: CASDSESSYNEQFF.

This clonotype has a handful of counts. The gene calls are TRBV7-8 and TRBJ2-4, with TRBD2 matching 7 bases. V trimming: 8 bases; J trimming: 1 base; junction bases outside the gene matches: 5. Germline CDR1 reads SGHVS; CDR2 reads FQNEAQ. The CDR3 runs to 14 residues. The CDR3, as DNA: TGTGCCAGCTCCGAGGGAGGGGCCAAAAACATTCAGTACTTC. Its protein product is CASSEGGAKNIQYF.

This clonotype has ten or more counts. The chain carries TRBV5-1 and TRBJ1-2, with TRBD1 matching over 9 bases. Germline V CDR1 and CDR2: SGHRS, YFSETQ. J lost 6 bases, V lost 5 bases, and 11 bases had no gene match. CDR3 length equals 15 residues. The DNA of the CDR3 is TGCGCCAGCAGGGTGAACGTACAGGGGGCGCATGGCTACACCTTC. It codes for CASRVNVQGAHGYTF.

This clonotype was detected a few times. The chain uses TRBV5-6 and TRBJ2-7; no definite D call. The CDR3 is 12 amino acids. The V end lost 4 bases, the J end lost 5 bases, and 10 bases lay between the germline ends. CDR1 is SGHDT and CDR2 is YYEEEE in the germline V gene. The CDR3 DNA reads as TGTGCCAGCAGCCGAAAGGAACACGAGCAGTACTTC. This sequence encodes CASSRKEHEQYF.

The V and J genes are TRBV29-1 and TRBJ2-3, with D uncertain. The CDR3 spans 15 residues. Deletions cut 0 bases from V and 2 bases from J, with 12 bases between. Germline loops: CDR1 SQVTM, CDR2 ANQGSEA. The CDR3: CSVEDQQGFTDTQYF. The CDR3 region has the DNA TGCAGCGTTGAAGATCAACAAGGGTTCACAGATACGCAGTATTTT.

CDR3 nucleotide sequence: TGTGCCAGCAGTCACAGGGATAAGGGCTATGGCTACACCTTC. Translated, it gives CASSHRDKGYGYTF. This chain joins TRBV3-1 and TRBJ1-2; tentatively, D is TRBD1 (6 bases). Germline V CDR1 and CDR2: LGHDT, YNNKEL (reference sequence). V lost 6 bases and J lost 4, with 15 bases in between. The CDR3 totals 14 residues. The variable domain in full, with the rest retrieved from reference TRBV3-1 and TRBJ1-2, is DTAVSQTPKYLVTQMGNDKSIKCEQNLGHDTMYWYKQDSKKFLKIMFSYNNKELIINETVPNRFSPKSPDKAHLNLHINSLELGDSAVYFCASSHRDKGYGYTFGSGTRLTVV.